Described below is a single TCR beta chain sequence and its context. Its cognate antigen is unknown. The data are from a study of monozygotic twins with inflammatory bowel disease. Study-wide points: No one strong IBD-associated signal or clonotype was supported.

The CDR3 consists of 17 residues. The germline CDR1 and CDR2 sequences are DFQATT and SNEGSKA (reference sequence). TCRdb reprocessed the 5' RACE reads; each CDR3 protein has one entry and no DNA is given. Recorded for this sample: about 440,000 distinct CDR3 sequences. Each donor gave 2.5 to 3 ml of peripheral blood. The chain couples TRBV20-1 to TRBJ2-1. The sequencing sample was made of blood. The receptor was derived from a human donor with ulcerative colitis or Crohn's disease, or a healthy co-twin of an affected twin (not recorded which). The CDR3 sequence: CSARDFLALSSYNEQFF.